A single T cell receptor (beta chain) is shown here with its context. What it binds is unknown. The junction had 15 bases not matched to a gene; V was cut back by 5 bases and J by 5 bases. This CDR3 is built from 18 residues. This entry belongs to a study of Graves' ophthalmopathy and Graves' hyperthyroidism. In the study overall: Peripheral blood sampling occurred at initial diagnosis, before any treatment.

The sequenced template was RNA, covering the TCR beta CDR3 region. HTBI-primed first-round RT-PCR preceded second-round multiplex PCR. TCRdb re-derived calls from the multiplex PCR reads in MiXCR, one entry per CDR3 protein. The table includes roughly 400,000 distinct CDR3 sequences, 15% detected once. General study points: A 13-signature model separated ophthalmopathy from stable hyperthyroidism, 87.88% sensitivity, about 81% specificity. Its predictions of ophthalmopathy progression gave the model 70.59% sensitivity and 72% to 85% specificity.

Hyperthyroidism in these 18- to 65-year-old patients was newly diagnosed, lasting under 2 months. The V gene is TRBV12-3 or TRBV12-4, the J gene TRBJ1-2, with 12 bases aligning to TRBD1. Sequencing input: peripheral blood. This receptor was identified in a woman aged 18-35 years with stable Graves' hyperthyroidism. The CDR3 loop reads CASSADDPGQGADYGYTF. Written as DNA, the CDR3 is TGTGCCAGCAGTGCCGACGACCCGGGACAGGGGGCTGATTATGGCTACACCTTC.